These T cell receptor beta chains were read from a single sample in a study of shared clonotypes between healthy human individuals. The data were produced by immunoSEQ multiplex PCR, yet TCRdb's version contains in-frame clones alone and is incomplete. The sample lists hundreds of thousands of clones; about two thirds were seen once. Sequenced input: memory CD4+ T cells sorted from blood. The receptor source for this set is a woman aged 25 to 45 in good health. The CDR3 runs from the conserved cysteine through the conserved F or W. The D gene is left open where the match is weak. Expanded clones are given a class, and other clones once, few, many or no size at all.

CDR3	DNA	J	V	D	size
CSVGDYEQYF	TGCAGCGTTGGAGACTACGAGCAGTACTTC	TRBJ2-7	TRBV29-1	-	-
CASSQSDRFSNQPQHF	TGCGCCAGCAGTCAATCGGATAGGTTTAGCAATCAGCCCCAGCATTTT	TRBJ1-5	TRBV23-1	-	-
CACSGLAGADTQYF	TGTGCCTGTTCCGGACTAGCGGGAGCAGATACGCAGTATTTT	TRBJ2-3	TRBV30	TRBD2	-
CASSDRSTEYF	TGTGCCAGCAGTGACAGGTCCACCGAGTACTTC	TRBJ2-7	TRBV28	-	-
CASSLRRTNEKLFF	TGTGCCAGCAGCTTACGTAGAACTAATGAAAAACTGTTTTTT	TRBJ1-4	TRBV7-6	-	once
CASVRRNYGYTF	TGTGCCAGTGTAAGGAGGAACTATGGCTACACCTTC	TRBJ1-2	TRBV28	-	-
CASTGRSGGAKNIQYF	TGTGCCAGCACGGGAAGGAGCGGAGGGGCCAAAAACATTCAGTACTTC	TRBJ2-4	TRBV6-9	-	-
CASSPGFGAGRSYEQYF	TGTGCCAGTAGTCCCGGTTTTGGAGCGGGACGCTCCTACGAGCAGTACTTC	TRBJ2-7	TRBV19	TRBD2	-
CASSVNSFGEQFF	TGTGCCAGTAGTGTGAACTCGTTTGGTGAGCAGTTCTTC	TRBJ2-1	TRBV19	-	-
CASIPRANSNQPQHF	TGTGCCAGTATCCCCCGGGCAAATAGCAATCAGCCCCAGCATTTT	TRBJ1-5	TRBV19	-	-
CASSMGRSSYGYTF	TGTGCCAGCAGCATGGGACGCTCCTCCTATGGCTACACCTTC	TRBJ1-2	TRBV7-3	-	-
CAPTPTGLTDTQYF	TGTGCCCCGACCCCTACGGGGCTCACAGATACGCAGTATTTT	TRBJ2-3	TRBV6-1	-	many
CASSLGAAYEQYF	TGTGCCAGCAGCTTGGGGGCCGCCTACGAGCAGTACTTC	TRBJ2-7	TRBV5-4	-	-
CATSREAGQQYF	TGTGCCACCAGCAGAGAGGCGGGCCAGCAGTACTTC	TRBJ2-7	TRBV15	-	-
CASSRTGEGEKLFF	TGTGCCAGCAGTAGGACAGGGGAGGGTGAAAAACTGTTTTTT	TRBJ1-4	TRBV27	TRBD1	-
CATSRDDLGQGRGYTF	TGTGCCACCAGCAGAGACGACTTGGGACAGGGACGCGGCTACACCTTC	TRBJ1-2	TRBV15	TRBD1	-
CASSQVGLAPNEQFF	TGCGCCAGCAGCCAAGTCGGACTAGCTCCCAATGAGCAGTTCTTC	TRBJ2-1	TRBV4-1	TRBD2	-
CASQGGVEYEQYF	TGTGCCAGCCAGGGGGGAGTAGAGTACGAGCAGTACTTC	TRBJ2-7	TRBV2	-	-
CSVEVPGRGEKLFF	TGCAGCGTTGAGGTTCCGGGGAGGGGTGAAAAACTGTTTTTT	TRBJ1-4	TRBV29-1	-	-
CASSFEIEQYF	TGTGCCAGCAGCTTTGAGATTGAGCAGTACTTC	TRBJ2-7	TRBV5-5	-	once
CASSRGEADGYTF	TGTGCCAGCAGCCGCGGGGAGGCGGACGGCTACACCTTC	TRBJ1-2	TRBV5-6	-	-
CASSVNRDEQYF	TGTGCCAGCAGTGTGAACAGGGACGAGCAGTACTTC	TRBJ2-7	TRBV28	-	-
CASSLVRGSPYNEQFF	TGCGCCAGCAGCTTGGTGCGCGGGAGCCCCTACAATGAGCAGTTCTTC	TRBJ2-1	TRBV5-1	TRBD2	-
CASSLTQGAIAYEQYF	TGTGCCAGCAGCTTAACACAGGGGGCTATCGCCTACGAGCAGTACTTC	TRBJ2-7	TRBV7-8	TRBD1	-
CASSPLNSGNTIYF	TGTGCCAGCTCACCATTGAACTCTGGAAACACCATATATTTT	TRBJ1-3	TRBV18	-	many
CASSPGQEQTYGYTF	TGTGCCAGCTCACCAGGCCAGGAACAGACGTATGGCTACACCTTC	TRBJ1-2	TRBV18	-	-
CASSLGTGVVQFF	TGTGCCAGCAGCTTAGGTACCGGGGTAGTGCAGTTCTTC	TRBJ2-1	TRBV7-9	-	-
CASSYLKETQYF	TGTGCCAGCAGCTACCTTAAAGAGACCCAGTACTTC	TRBJ2-5	TRBV11-2	-	-
CASSRDPDTQYF	TGTGCCAGCTCGAGGGACCCGGATACGCAGTATTTT	TRBJ2-3	TRBV2	-	-
CASSRPGQGSTGELFF	TGTGCCAGCAGCCGACCGGGACAGGGGAGCACCGGGGAGCTGTTTTTT	TRBJ2-2	TRBV5-4	TRBD1	-
CASSQDALGGGYTF	TGCGCCAGCAGCCAAGACGCGCTTGGCGGGGGCTACACCTTC	TRBJ1-2	TRBV4-1	-	-
CASSFATGGRPQHF	TGTGCCAGCAGTTTTGCGACAGGGGGCCGGCCCCAGCATTTT	TRBJ1-5	TRBV2	TRBD1	once
CASSLLAGANEQYF	TGCGCCAGCAGCCTCCTAGCGGGAGCTAACGAGCAGTACTTC	TRBJ2-7	TRBV5-1	TRBD2	-
CASSLDRGNNEQFF	TGTGCCAGCAGCTTGGACAGGGGTAACAATGAGCAGTTCTTC	TRBJ2-1	TRBV5-4	TRBD1	-
CSGDRGNTEAFF	TGCAGCGGGGACAGGGGGAACACTGAAGCTTTCTTT	TRBJ1-1	TRBV29-1	TRBD1	-